This T cell receptor (beta chain) was sequenced during a study of T cells in women clearing cervical HPV infection. Study information: Women with histologically confirmed HPV16-related CIN3 or worse, 2 with invasive cancer, served as cases.

Profiling relied on immunoSEQ multiplex PCR, and the TCRdb table lists in-frame clones only, not all of them. This sample's clone table lists tens of thousands of clones. Notes on this clone: Its specificity is not known. The read halts 3 residues ahead of the CDR3 end, with the missing end drawn from the germline J gene.

Notes on the study in general: A classifier using richness and V gene abundances reached an AUC of more than 0.75. CIN3+ cases had significantly higher TCR repertoire richness than controls, but evenness did not differ.

From germline, CDR1 is SGHVS and CDR2 FNYEAQ. The CDR3 consists of 17 residues. This TCR derives from a woman aged 18 to 75 with a cervical HPV16 infection that either progressed to CIN3+ or cleared (not recorded which). The sequenced sample consisted of blood buffy coat. The rearrangement joins TRBV7-6 to TRBJ1-2; D is unresolved. CDR3 bases read: TGTGCCAGCAGCTTACCCTGGACTAGCGGGTCAGGCGATGAC. Protein sequence: CASSLPWTSGSGDD. The whole CDR3 is CASSLPWTSGSGDDYTF.